This is a list of T cell receptor beta chains from one sample in a study of T-cell memory formation after mild COVID-19. TCRdb used MiXCR to reprocess the 5' RACE reads, holding one entry per CDR3 protein. The sample holds around 180,000 distinct CDR3 sequences, around 15% seen once. The sample comprised PBMCs or a T cell subset sorted from them (not recorded which). The receptors were gathered from an adult woman who had mild COVID-19 (a few samples of this study predate the infection). Cell type and time point are not known. CDR3s leave out the opening cysteine and the closing phenylalanine or tryptophan. Fields, in order: CDR3 protein, V gene, J gene.

CDR3: ASSLAPGGGTADTQY
V: TRBV5-1
J: TRBJ2-3

CDR3: ASSYRDRSTDTQY
V: TRBV5-1
J: TRBJ2-3

CDR3: ASRTQGELF
V: TRBV7-9
J: TRBJ2-2

CDR3: SARIPGARGREQY
V: TRBV20-1
J: TRBJ2-7

CDR3: ASSLARREIA
V: TRBV7-8
J: TRBJ1-2

CDR3: ASRSDSYEQY
V: TRBV6-2/TRBV6-3
J: TRBJ2-7

CDR3: AWSVGGKYEQY
V: TRBV30
J: TRBJ2-7

CDR3: ASSFLRGSEQY
V: TRBV7-2
J: TRBJ2-7

CDR3: ASSQEPSGATEAF
V: TRBV4-1
J: TRBJ1-1

CDR3: SVFRNTGELF
V: TRBV29-1
J: TRBJ2-2

CDR3: ASSGPGTGGGYEQY
V: TRBV6-1
J: TRBJ2-7

CDR3: ASNRDRSGSYEQY
V: TRBV4-1
J: TRBJ2-7

CDR3: ASSQDIVLAGTDTQY
V: TRBV4-2
J: TRBJ2-3

CDR3: ASSEGRLEKLF
V: TRBV6-1
J: TRBJ1-4

CDR3: ASSGTGTGVGYGYT
V: TRBV12-3/TRBV12-4
J: TRBJ1-2

CDR3: ASSSGTSATEQF
V: TRBV6-2/TRBV6-3
J: TRBJ2-1

CDR3: ASSFGQGRGETQY
V: TRBV5-1
J: TRBJ2-5

CDR3: ASSQDGGTYNEQF
V: TRBV4-1
J: TRBJ2-1

CDR3: ASSQPTRQGGTDTQY
V: TRBV4-1
J: TRBJ2-3

CDR3: ATSDSARGPNYGYT
V: TRBV24-1
J: TRBJ1-2

CDR3: ASRLEVVVRGSSGANVLT
V: TRBV2
J: TRBJ2-6

CDR3: ASSLRDHTGELF
V: TRBV12-3/TRBV12-4
J: TRBJ2-2

CDR3: ASSPRRAERETQY
V: TRBV18
J: TRBJ2-5

CDR3: AISGGDRWNYGYT
V: TRBV10-3
J: TRBJ1-2

CDR3: SARGGGRGQIYEQY
V: TRBV20-1
J: TRBJ2-7

CDR3: ASSLITGTDGYT
V: TRBV5-1
J: TRBJ1-2